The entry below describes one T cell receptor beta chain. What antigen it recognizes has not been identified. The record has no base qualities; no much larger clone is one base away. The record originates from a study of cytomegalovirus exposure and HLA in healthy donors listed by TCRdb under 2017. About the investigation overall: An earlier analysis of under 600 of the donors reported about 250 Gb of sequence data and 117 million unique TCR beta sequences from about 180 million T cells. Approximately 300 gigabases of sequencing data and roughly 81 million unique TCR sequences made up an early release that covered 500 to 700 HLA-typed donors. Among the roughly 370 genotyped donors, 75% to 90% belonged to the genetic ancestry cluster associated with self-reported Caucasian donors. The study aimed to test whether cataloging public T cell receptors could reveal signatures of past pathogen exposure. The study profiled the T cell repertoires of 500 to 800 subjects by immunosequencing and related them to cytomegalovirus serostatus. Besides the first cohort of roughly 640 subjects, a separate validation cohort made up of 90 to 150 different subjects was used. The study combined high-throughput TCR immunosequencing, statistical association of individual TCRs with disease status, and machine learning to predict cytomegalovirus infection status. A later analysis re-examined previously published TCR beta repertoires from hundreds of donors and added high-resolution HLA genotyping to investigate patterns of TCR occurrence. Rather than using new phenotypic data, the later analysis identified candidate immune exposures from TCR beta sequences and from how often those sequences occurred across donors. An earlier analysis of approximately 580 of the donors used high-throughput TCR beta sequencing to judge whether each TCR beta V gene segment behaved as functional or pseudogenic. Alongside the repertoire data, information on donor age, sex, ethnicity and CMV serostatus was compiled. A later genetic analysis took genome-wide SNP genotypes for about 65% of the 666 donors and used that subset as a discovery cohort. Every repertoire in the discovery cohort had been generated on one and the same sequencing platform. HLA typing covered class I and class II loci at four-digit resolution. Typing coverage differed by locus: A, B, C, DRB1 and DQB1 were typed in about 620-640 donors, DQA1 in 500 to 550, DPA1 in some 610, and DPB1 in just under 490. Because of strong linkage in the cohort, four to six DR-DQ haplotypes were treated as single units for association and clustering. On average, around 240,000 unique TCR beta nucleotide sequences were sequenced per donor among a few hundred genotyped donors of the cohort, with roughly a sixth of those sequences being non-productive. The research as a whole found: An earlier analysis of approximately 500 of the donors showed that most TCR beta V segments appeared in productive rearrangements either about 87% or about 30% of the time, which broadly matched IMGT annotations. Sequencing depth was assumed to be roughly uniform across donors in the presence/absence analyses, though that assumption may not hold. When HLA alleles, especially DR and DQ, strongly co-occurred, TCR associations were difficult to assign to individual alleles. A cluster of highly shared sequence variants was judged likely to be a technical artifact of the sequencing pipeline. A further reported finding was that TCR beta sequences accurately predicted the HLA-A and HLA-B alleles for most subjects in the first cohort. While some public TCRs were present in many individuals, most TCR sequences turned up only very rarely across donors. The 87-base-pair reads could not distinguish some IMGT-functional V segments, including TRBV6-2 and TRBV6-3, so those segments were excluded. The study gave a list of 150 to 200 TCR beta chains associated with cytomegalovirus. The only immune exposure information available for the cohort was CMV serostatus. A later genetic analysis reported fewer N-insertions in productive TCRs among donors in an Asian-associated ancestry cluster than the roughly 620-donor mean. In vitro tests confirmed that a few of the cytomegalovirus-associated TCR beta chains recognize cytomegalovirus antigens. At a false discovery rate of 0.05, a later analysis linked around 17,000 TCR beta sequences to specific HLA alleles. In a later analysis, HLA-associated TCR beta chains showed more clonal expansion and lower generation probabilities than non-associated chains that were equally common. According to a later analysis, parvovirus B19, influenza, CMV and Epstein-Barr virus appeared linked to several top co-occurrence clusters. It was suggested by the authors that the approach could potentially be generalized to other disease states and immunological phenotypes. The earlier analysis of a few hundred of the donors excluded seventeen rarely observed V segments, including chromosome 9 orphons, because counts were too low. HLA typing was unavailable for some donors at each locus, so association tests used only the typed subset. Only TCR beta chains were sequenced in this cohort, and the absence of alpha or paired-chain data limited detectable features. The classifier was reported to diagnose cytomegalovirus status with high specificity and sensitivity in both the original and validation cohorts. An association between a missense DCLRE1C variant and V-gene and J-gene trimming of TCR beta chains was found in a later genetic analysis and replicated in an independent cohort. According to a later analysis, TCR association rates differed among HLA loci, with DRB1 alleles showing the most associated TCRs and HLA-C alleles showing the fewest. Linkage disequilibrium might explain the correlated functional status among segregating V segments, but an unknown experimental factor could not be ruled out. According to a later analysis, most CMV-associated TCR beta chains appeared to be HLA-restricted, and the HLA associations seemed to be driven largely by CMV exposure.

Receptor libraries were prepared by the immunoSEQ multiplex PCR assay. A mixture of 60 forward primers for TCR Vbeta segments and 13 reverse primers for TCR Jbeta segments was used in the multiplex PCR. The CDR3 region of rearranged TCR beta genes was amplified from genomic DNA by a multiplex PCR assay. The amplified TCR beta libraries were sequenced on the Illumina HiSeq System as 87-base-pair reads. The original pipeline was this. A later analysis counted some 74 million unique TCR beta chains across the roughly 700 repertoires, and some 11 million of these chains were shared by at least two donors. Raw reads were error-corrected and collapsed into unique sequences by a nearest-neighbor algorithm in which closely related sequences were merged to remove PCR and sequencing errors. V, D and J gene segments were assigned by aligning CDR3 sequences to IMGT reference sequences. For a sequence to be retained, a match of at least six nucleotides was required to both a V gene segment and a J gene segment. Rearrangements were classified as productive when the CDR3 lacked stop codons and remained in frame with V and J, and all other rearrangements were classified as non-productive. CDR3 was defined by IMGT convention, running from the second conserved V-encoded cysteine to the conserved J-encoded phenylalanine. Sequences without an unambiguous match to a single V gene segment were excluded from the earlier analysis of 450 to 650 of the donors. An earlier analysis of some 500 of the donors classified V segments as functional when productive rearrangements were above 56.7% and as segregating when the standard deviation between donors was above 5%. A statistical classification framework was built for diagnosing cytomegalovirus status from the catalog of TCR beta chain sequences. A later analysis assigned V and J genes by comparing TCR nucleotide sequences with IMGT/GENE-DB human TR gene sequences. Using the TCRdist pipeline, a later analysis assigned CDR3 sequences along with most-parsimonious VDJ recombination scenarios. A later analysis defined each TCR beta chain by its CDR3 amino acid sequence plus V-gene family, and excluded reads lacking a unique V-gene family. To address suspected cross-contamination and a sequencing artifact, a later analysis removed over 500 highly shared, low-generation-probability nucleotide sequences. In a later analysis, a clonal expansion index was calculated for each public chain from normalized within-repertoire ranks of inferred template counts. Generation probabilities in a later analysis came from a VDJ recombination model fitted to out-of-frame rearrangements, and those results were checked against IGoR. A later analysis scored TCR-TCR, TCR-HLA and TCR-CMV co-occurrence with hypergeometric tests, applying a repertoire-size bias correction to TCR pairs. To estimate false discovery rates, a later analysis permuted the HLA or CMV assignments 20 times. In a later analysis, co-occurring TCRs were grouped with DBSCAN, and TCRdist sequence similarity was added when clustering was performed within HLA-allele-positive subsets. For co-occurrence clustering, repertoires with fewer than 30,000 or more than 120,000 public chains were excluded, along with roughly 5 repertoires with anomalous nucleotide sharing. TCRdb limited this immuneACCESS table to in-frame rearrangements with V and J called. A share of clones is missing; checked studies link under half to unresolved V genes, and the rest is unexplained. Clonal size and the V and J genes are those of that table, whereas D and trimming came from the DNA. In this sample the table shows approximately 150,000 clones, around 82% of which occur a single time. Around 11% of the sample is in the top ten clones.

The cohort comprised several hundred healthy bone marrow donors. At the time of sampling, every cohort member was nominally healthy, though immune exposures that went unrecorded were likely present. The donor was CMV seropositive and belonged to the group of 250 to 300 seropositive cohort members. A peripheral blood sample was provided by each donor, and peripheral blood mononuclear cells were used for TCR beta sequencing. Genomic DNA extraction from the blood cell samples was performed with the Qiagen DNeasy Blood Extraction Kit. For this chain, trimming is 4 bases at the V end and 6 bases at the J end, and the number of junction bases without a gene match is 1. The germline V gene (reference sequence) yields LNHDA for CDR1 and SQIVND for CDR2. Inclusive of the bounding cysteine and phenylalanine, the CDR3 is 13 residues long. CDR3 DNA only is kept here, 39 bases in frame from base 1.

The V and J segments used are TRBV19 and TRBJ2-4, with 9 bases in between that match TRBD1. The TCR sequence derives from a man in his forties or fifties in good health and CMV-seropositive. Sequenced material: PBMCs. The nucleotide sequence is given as TGTGCCAGTAGTAACAGGGGGCTAAACATTCAGTACTTC. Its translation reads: CASSNRGLNIQYF.